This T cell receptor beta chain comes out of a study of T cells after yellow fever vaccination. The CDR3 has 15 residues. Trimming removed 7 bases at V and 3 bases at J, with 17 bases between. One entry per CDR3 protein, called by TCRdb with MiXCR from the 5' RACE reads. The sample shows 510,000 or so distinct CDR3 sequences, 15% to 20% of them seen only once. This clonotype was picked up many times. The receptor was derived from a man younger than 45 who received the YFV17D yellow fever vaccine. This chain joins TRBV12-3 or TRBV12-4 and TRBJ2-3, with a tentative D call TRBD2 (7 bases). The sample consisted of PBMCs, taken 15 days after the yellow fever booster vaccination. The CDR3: CASIRRGGGTDTQYF. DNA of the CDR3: TGTGCCAGCATTCGGAGGGGAGGGGGGACAGATACGCAGTATTTT.